This T cell receptor beta chain was sequenced for a study of T cell repertoires in cytomegalovirus infection. Study context: It was recently identified HLA-C-restricted and well-studied HLA-B-restricted CMV epitopes that the study used. Indications came from public TCR beta signatures; they pointed to CMV infection and to a matching HLA type. Whole-study results and caveats: Individuals carrying CMV plus the relevant HLA were identified by cumulative frequency of public TCR beta families. HLA-C-restricted CMV-specific TCR beta clonotypes prevailed in the ex vivo response.

TCRdb passed the reads through MiXCR, listing each CDR3 protein once. Among nearly 700,000 distinct CDR3 sequences listed, about 30% were seen once. Worth noting for this clonotype: Its specificity is not known.

This clonotype originated in a human donor in good health (CMV status not recorded). Some clones in this sample may be carry-over from other donors' samples. The sample here was cultured PBMCs, taken from culture after CMV antigen stimulation.

In DNA, the CDR3 is TGCAGTGCTAGAGAAAAGACCACTAACTATGGCTACACCTTC. Protein: CSAREKTTNYGYTF. This chain links TRBV20-1 with TRBJ1-2; D not resolved. The CDR3 sequence is 14 residues long. Germline V CDR1 and CDR2: DFQATT, SNEGSKA (reference sequence). V lost 0 bases and J 0 bases, leaving 8 bases between the germline ends.